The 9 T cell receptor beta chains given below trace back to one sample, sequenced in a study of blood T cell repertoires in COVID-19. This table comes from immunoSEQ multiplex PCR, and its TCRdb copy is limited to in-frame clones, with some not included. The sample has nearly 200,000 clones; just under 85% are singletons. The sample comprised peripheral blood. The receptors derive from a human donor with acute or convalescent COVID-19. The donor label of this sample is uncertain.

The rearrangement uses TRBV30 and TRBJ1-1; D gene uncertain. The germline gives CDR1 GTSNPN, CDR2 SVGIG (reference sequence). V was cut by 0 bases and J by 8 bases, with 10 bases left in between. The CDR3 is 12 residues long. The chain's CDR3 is CAWSVPVGEAFF. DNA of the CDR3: TGTGCCTGGAGTGTCCCGGTCGGGGAAGCTTTCTTT.

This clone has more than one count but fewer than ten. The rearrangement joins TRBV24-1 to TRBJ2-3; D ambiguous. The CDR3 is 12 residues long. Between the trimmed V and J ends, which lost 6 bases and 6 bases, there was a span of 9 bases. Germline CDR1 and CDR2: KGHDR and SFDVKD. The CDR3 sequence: CATSPGSDTQYF. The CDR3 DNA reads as TGTGCCACCAGTCCAGGTTCGGATACGCAGTATTTT.

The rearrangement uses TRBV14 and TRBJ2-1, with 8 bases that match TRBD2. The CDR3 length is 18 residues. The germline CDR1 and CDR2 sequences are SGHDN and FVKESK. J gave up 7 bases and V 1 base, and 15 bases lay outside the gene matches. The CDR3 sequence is CASSQASGGSGRKNEQFF. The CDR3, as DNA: TGTGCCAGCAGCCAAGCCTCCGGGGGGAGCGGGAGAAAGAATGAGCAGTTCTTC.

This CDR3 reads CASSLRGFAYNEQFF. Written as DNA, the CDR3 is TGTGCCAGCAGCTTGAGGGGTTTCGCCTACAATGAGCAGTTCTTC. This chain links TRBV5-6 with TRBJ2-1; D is possibly TRBD1 (5 bases). Looked up from germline, CDR1 is SGHDT and CDR2 is YYEEEE. Trimming left V 1 base short and J 2 bases short, with 10 bases between. This CDR3 is 15 amino acids long.

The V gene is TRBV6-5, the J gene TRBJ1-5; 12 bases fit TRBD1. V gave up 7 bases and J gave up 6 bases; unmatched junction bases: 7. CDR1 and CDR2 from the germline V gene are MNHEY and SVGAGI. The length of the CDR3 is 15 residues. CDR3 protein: CASTDGTGGGQPQHF. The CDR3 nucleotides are TGTGCCAGCACCGACGGGACAGGGGGCGGTCAGCCCCAGCATTTT.

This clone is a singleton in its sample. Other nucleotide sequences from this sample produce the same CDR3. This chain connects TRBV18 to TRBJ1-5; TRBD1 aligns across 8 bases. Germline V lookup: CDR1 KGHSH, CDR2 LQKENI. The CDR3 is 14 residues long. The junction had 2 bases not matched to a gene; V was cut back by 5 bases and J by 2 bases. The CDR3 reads CASSSGQGNQPQHF. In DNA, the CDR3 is TGTGCCAGCTCATCGGGACAGGGCAATCAGCCCCAGCATTTT. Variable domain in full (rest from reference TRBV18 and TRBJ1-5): NAGVMQNPRHLVRRRGQEARLRCSPMKGHSHVYWYRQLPEEGLKFMVYLQKENIIDESGMPKERFSAEFPKEGPSILRIQQVVRGDSAAYFCASSSGQGNQPQHFGDGTRLSIL.

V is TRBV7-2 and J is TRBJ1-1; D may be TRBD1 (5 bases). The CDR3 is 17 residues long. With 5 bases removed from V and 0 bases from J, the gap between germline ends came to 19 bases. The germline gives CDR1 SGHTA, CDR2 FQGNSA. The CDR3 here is CASSPRPRGVVNTEAFF. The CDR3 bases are TGTGCCAGCAGCCCCCGTCCCCGGGGGGTGGTGAACACTGAAGCTTTCTTT. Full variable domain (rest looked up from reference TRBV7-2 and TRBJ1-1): GAGVSQSPSNKVTEKGKDVELRCDPISGHTALYWYRQSLGQGLEFLIYFQGNSAPDKSGLPSDRFSAERTGGSVSTLTIQRTQQEDSAVYLCASSPRPRGVVNTEAFFGQGTRLTVV.

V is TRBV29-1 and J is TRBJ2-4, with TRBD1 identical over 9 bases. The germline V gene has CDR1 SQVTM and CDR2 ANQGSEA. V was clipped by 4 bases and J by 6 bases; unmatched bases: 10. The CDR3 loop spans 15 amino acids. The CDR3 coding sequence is TGCAGCGTTGTTCCGGGACAGGGTGATCCAAACATTCAGTACTTC. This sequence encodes CSVVPGQGDPNIQYF.

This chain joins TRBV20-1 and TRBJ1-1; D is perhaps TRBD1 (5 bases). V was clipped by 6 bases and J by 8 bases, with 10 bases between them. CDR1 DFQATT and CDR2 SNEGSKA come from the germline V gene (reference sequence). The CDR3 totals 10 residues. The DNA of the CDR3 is TGCAGTGCCCTCAGGGAAGAAGCTTTCTTT. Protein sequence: CSALREEAFF.